Listed below are T cell receptor beta chains from one sample, sequenced in a study of cytomegalovirus exposure and HLA in healthy donors. Assay: immunoSEQ multiplex PCR; the TCRdb copy retains only in-frame clones and omits some. In the table there are under 150,000 clones, around three quarters of which are singletons. Input material: PBMCs. The receptors shown here come from a woman aged 30 to 39 in good health and CMV-seropositive. The CDR3 runs from the conserved cysteine through the conserved F or W. Each record gives: V gene, D gene, clone size, J gene, CDR3 DNA, CDR3 protein. A D gene is named only where the DNA matches it firmly. Clone size is stated in some rows and not others, as once, few, many or a class when expanded.

>TRBV5-4|NA|NA|TRBJ1-2
TGTGCCAGCAGCTTGGCCGACAGGAGGTCGGATGGCTACACCTTC
CASSLADRRSDGYTF
>TRBV19|TRBD1|NA|TRBJ1-2
TGTGCCAGTAGTAAGGGACAGAACTATGGCTACACCTTC
CASSKGQNYGYTF
>TRBV7-3|TRBD1|NA|TRBJ1-6
TGTGCCAGCAGCTTAAGGGGCGGGGGACAGGGGTATTCACCCCTCCACTTT
CASSLRGGGQGYSPLHF
>TRBV5-1|NA|NA|TRBJ2-3
TGCGCCAGCAGCTTGGAGATCCAGGGGCCCACAGATACGCAGTATTTT
CASSLEIQGPTDTQYF
>TRBV6-1|TRBD1|NA|TRBJ1-1
TGTGCCAGCAGGAAACAGGGGTCCCCTGAAGCTTTCTTT
CASRKQGSPEAFF
>TRBV5-6|NA|NA|TRBJ2-1
TGTGCCAGCACTCTGGGAGGTGAGCAGTTCTTC
CASTLGGEQFF
>TRBV30|NA|NA|TRBJ2-4
TGTGCCTGGAGTTTGAGCGAGGGCATTCAGTACTTC
CAWSLSEGIQYF
>TRBV14|NA|NA|TRBJ1-1
TGTGCCAGCAGCCCGCGAGCCGGGGTTGGAGACACTGAAGCTTTCTTT
CASSPRAGVGDTEAFF
>TRBV5-5|NA|NA|TRBJ2-7
TGTGCCAGCAGCTTGGGGGCCGGGAGCCGCTACGAGCAGTACTTC
CASSLGAGSRYEQYF
>TRBV28|TRBD1|NA|TRBJ1-2
TGTGCCAGCAGTCGAATGGGACAGGGGGCGAACTATGGCTACACCTTT
CASSRMGQGANYGYTF
>TRBV7-2|NA|NA|TRBJ2-1
TGTGCCAGCAGCCCCGGACAGCTCAATGAGCAGTTCTTC
CASSPGQLNEQFF
>TRBV19|NA|NA|TRBJ1-5
TGTGCCAGTCAAGAGGGAGGCCTTATCTCGGGCAATCAGCCCCAGCATTTT
CASQEGGLISGNQPQHF
>TRBV7-2|TRBD2|NA|TRBJ2-2
TGTGCCACCAGGACTAGCGGGGGGGCCAACACCGGGGAGCTGTTTTTT
CATRTSGGANTGELFF
>TRBV5-3|NA|once|TRBJ1-5
TGTGCCAGAAGCCGCTTGGGGGGTATCTGTCAGCCCCAGCATTTT
CARSRLGGICQPQHF
>TRBV5-1|TRBD1|NA|TRBJ1-1
TGCGCCAGCAGCTTAAGGGACAGAAACACTGAAGCTTTCTTT
CASSLRDRNTEAFF
>TRBV4-1|NA|NA|TRBJ2-1
TGCGCCAGCAGGCCCAGGGGCCAAGGGGAGCAGTTCTTC
CASRPRGQGEQFF
>TRBV7-9|NA|NA|TRBJ2-2
TGTGCCAGCAGCTTAGTCGCCGGGAATCCGAACACCGGGGAGCTGTTTTTT
CASSLVAGNPNTGELFF
>TRBV28|NA|few|TRBJ1-5
TGTGCCAGCAGGACAGATCAGGGCTCCAATCAGCCCCAGCATTTT
CASRTDQGSNQPQHF
>TRBV7-2|NA|NA|TRBJ1-1
TGTGCCAGCAGCTTAGACAGGGAAGCTTTCTTT
CASSLDREAFF
>TRBV28|TRBD1|few|TRBJ1-1
TGTGCCAGCAGTCCCTGGCAGGGGGCCGGCACTGAAGCTTTCTTT
CASSPWQGAGTEAFF
>TRBV30|NA|NA|TRBJ1-4
TGTGCCTGGAGCGTGTTACAGGGCTTGAATGAAAAACTGTTTTTT
CAWSVLQGLNEKLFF
>TRBV4-1|NA|once|TRBJ2-7
TGCGCCAGCAGCCCCGATTGGAGCTCCTACGAGCAGTACTTC
CASSPDWSSYEQYF
>TRBV10-1|NA|NA|TRBJ1-5
TGCGCCAGCAGGGCGCTACGAGGCGCCGCGAATCAGCCCCAGCATTTT
CASRALRGAANQPQHF
>TRBV2|TRBD2|NA|TRBJ2-7
TGTGCCTGCCAGAAAGAGCGGGGGGCCCATGATTTTTACTTC
CACQKERGAHDFYF
>TRBV30|NA|NA|TRBJ1-1
TGTGCCTGGAACCGGGGGGGCTTGGGAGCTTTCTTT
CAWNRGGLGAFF
>TRBV10-3|NA|NA|TRBJ2-1
TGTGCCATCGCGAGGGGGGGAAACGCCTACAATGAGCAGTTCTTC
CAIARGGNAYNEQFF
>TRBV19|NA|NA|TRBJ2-7
TGTGCCAGTAGTATTAAGGCGGGGAGCTCCTACGAGCAGTACTTC
CASSIKAGSSYEQYF
>TRBV2|TRBD2|NA|TRBJ2-3
TGTGCCACCGCAACGGGGGGGCCCACAGATACGCAGTATTTT
CATATGGPTDTQYF
>TRBV2|NA|once|TRBJ2-7
TGTGCCAGCAGGGCGCAGCCTGGGGCTTTCTACGAGCAGTACTTC
CASRAQPGAFYEQYF
>TRBV4-2|NA|NA|TRBJ2-1
TGTGCCAGCAGCCAACCATCCGGGACAGCCGGGAGTGAGCAGTTCTTC
CASSQPSGTAGSEQFF
>TRBV6-5|NA|NA|TRBJ1-5
TGTGCCAGCAGCACGTCCCCCGGTTATCAGCCCCAGCATTTT
CASSTSPGYQPQHF
>TRBV7-9|NA|NA|TRBJ1-1
TGTGCCAGCAGCCTCGCGCGGAGGACTGAAGCTTTCTTT
CASSLARRTEAFF
>TRBV7-9|NA|NA|TRBJ1-4
TGTGCCAGCAGCGAAAGGCGCGGGGGGACTAATGAAAAACTGTTTTTT
CASSERRGGTNEKLFF
>TRBV7-9|NA|once|TRBJ1-3
TGTGCCAGCAGTTCTGCCCCATTTAGCTCTGGAAACACCATATATTTT
CASSSAPFSSGNTIYF
>TRBV6-5|TRBD1|NA|TRBJ1-2
TGTGCCAGCCTACGGGACAGGAGTGGCTACACCTTC
CASLRDRSGYTF
>TRBV18|NA|NA|TRBJ2-5
TGTGCCAGCTCACCTTCCAGGGGTGAGCAGTACTTC
CASSPSRGEQYF
>TRBV4-1|NA|NA|TRBJ1-2
TGCGCCAGCAGCCAAGCCCTGGGCACCCAGTATGGCTACACCTTC
CASSQALGTQYGYTF
>TRBV20-1|NA|NA|TRBJ2-7
TGCAGTGCCCCACAGGGCTACGAGCAGTACTTC
CSAPQGYEQYF
>TRBV9|TRBD1|NA|TRBJ2-1
TGTGCCAGCAGCGTAGACAGGGGGCGAGGTGAGCAGTTCTTC
CASSVDRGRGEQFF
>TRBV7-7|NA|NA|TRBJ2-1
TGTGCCAGCAGCCAAACATACGGGGGTCGTAAAAGTGGTGAGCAGTTCTTC
CASSQTYGGRKSGEQFF
>TRBV9|NA|once|TRBJ1-3
TGTGCCAGCAGCGTAGTTGGGGACACTGGAAACACCATATATTTT
CASSVVGDTGNTIYF
>TRBV7-9|TRBD2|NA|TRBJ2-1
TGTGCCAGCAGTTCGACTAGCGGGGGGGCCGGGTTCCCCTACAATGAGCAGTTCTTC
CASSSTSGGAGFPYNEQFF
>TRBV4-1|TRBD1|NA|TRBJ2-5
TGCGCCAGCAGCCCGGACAGGACCGAGGGGGAGACCCAGTACTTC
CASSPDRTEGETQYF
>TRBV9|NA|NA|TRBJ2-1
TGTGCCAGCAGCCCGGGGGACAGACCATACAATGAGCAGTTCTTC
CASSPGDRPYNEQFF
>TRBV2|TRBD1|NA|TRBJ2-2
TGTGCCAGCAGTTGGGACAGGGGAAGGGCCGGGGAGCTGTTTTTT
CASSWDRGRAGELFF
>TRBV9|NA|NA|TRBJ2-2
TGTGCCAGCAGCGTAGCTATCACCGGGGAGCTGTTTTTT
CASSVAITGELFF
>TRBV2|TRBD1|NA|TRBJ2-3
TGTGCCAATACAGGGGCGAGCACAGATACGCAGTATTTT
CANTGASTDTQYF
>TRBV6-5|NA|few|TRBJ1-1
TGTGCCAGCAGAAACAGGGAGAACACTGAAGCTTTCTTT
CASRNRENTEAFF
>TRBV7-3|TRBD2|once|TRBJ2-1
TGTGCCAGCAGCCCGATCGCCCTAGCGGGGGAGGACAATGAGCAGTTCTTC
CASSPIALAGEDNEQFF
>TRBV7-2|TRBD2|NA|TRBJ2-2
TGTGCCAGCAGCTTAGAGCTAGCGGGGGGGCTTGGGACCGGGGAGCTGTTTTTT
CASSLELAGGLGTGELFF
>TRBV4-1|NA|NA|TRBJ1-5
TGCGCCAGCAGCCAACAGGGATCCCCGTATAGCAATCAGCCCCAGCATTTT
CASSQQGSPYSNQPQHF
>TRBV10-3|TRBD1|NA|TRBJ2-5
TGTGCCATCAGTGAGCCGACAGGGGCGGGGGAGACCCAGTACTTC
CAISEPTGAGETQYF
>TRBV10-1|NA|NA|TRBJ1-6
TGCGCCAGCAGTGAGTCATGCAGGGCCTACTATAATTCACCCCTCCACTTT
CASSESCRAYYNSPLHF
>TRBV15|TRBD2|NA|TRBJ2-7
TGTGCCACCAGCAGAGCGCATGGACTAGCGGGGTACGAGCAGTACTTC
CATSRAHGLAGYEQYF
>TRBV4-1|TRBD1|once|TRBJ2-7
TGCGCCAGCAGCCAAGATCTTTGGACAGGGGGCGAAAAGCACTGCGAGCAGTACTTC
CASSQDLWTGGEKHCEQYF
>TRBV6-6|TRBD2|once|TRBJ2-5
TGTGCCAGCAGTTATGGAGGTAGCGGGGACCAAGAGACCCAGTACTTC
CASSYGGSGDQETQYF
>TRBV7-2|NA|NA|TRBJ1-2
TGTGCCAGCAGCTCCGTGACACCACGTATTCAATATGGCTACACCTTC
CASSSVTPRIQYGYTF
>TRBV5-1|TRBD1|NA|TRBJ2-7
TGCGCCAGCAGCTTGGGGGGACAGGGGGCCACCTACGAGCAGTACTTC
CASSLGGQGATYEQYF